This T cell receptor (beta chain) was found in a study of patients and donors after allogeneic stem cell transplantation. Using its own MiXCR run on the RT-PCR reads, TCRdb lists one record per CDR3 protein. Here the sample spans about 410,000 distinct CDR3 sequences, 16% being singletons. Germline CDR1 LNHNV, CDR2 YYDKDF (reference sequence). The V and J ends lost 1 base and 5 bases respectively, with 7 bases between them. The CDR3 sequence is 13 residues long. The material sequenced was blood, either unsorted or a sorted T cell fraction (not recorded which). The source of this sequence is a human donor who was either an allogeneic HSCT recipient or a stem cell or donor lymphocyte infusion donor (not recorded which). It is not recorded whose cells these are; they may come from a transplant donor. V gene TRBV15 combines with J gene TRBJ2-3; no reliable D call. The CDR3 here is CATSRGERDTQYF. Written as DNA, the CDR3 is TGTGCCACCAGCAGAGGGGAAAGAGATACGCAGTATTTT. Drawing the rest from reference TRBV15 and TRBJ2-3, the complete variable domain is DAMVIQNPRYQVTQFGKPVTLSCSQTLNHNVMYWYQQKSSQAPKLLFHYYDKDFNNEADTPDNFQSRRPNTSFCFLDIRSPGLGDTAMYLCATSRGERDTQYFGPGTRLTVL.